The sequence of this T cell receptor beta chain was determined in a study of cytomegalovirus exposure and HLA in healthy donors. Regarding the study as a whole: The CMV antigen specificity of a few CMV-associated chains was confirmed through in vitro analysis. The availability of immune exposure information extended only to CMV serostatus.

V was trimmed by 2 bases and J by 0 bases, leaving 8 bases between them. Germline CDR1 MNHEY, CDR2 SMNVEV (reference sequence). The CDR3 covers 15 residues. PCR involved 60 Vbeta and 13 Jbeta primers. In the original workflow: An analysis that came later counted approximately 76 million unique TCR beta chains, around 10 million shared. The table came from immunoSEQ multiplex PCR; TCRdb's copy has only in-frame clones and leaves some out. That table furnishes V, J and clone size, whereas the DNA furnished D and trimming. This table has 130,000 or so clones, 70% to 85% appearing once. Details on this clone: Its target is not known.

The source of this sequence is a woman in her late teens or twenties in good health and CMV-seropositive. The material sequenced was PBMCs. The chain employs TRBV27 and TRBJ2-1; tentatively, D is TRBD1 (5 bases). Written as DNA, the CDR3 is TGTGCCAGCAGTTTACAGGGCAGCTCCTACAATGAGCAGTTCTTC. It encodes CASSLQGSSYNEQFF.